This T cell receptor (beta chain) appears in the sequencing data of a study of T cell responses to AZD1222 COVID-19 vaccine. This CDR3 is 14 amino acids long. The germline gives CDR1 MNHNS, CDR2 SASEGT. V was trimmed by 3 bases and J by 3 bases, leaving 8 bases between them. TCRdb's table, derived via immunoSEQ multiplex PCR, lists solely in-frame clones and lacks some. This table has roughly 150,000 clones, around nine tenths appearing once. The chain employs TRBV6-1 and TRBJ1-4; D call uncertain. The TCR originated in an adult in good health. Sequences were derived from peripheral blood, sampled on day 0 of AZD1222 vaccination. CDR3 region: CASSEDEANEKLFF. The CDR3 DNA sequence: TGTGCCAGCAGTGAGGACGAGGCTAATGAAAAACTGTTTTTT.